Below are 16 T cell receptor beta chains sequenced from a single sample in a study of CD8+CD57+ T cells in acquired aplastic anemia. Study results and caveats: Lower diversity marked CD8+CD57+ cells in patients, relative to total CD4+ and CD8+ pools.

Genomic DNA, the template, was used for profiling of the TCR beta VDJ and CDR3. TCRdb re-called the reads with MiXCR, one entry per CDR3 protein. The table has about 20,000 distinct CDR3 sequences, roughly 43% seen once. These receptors' antigens are unknown. Those patients picked for sequencing had displayed CD8+CD57+ cell expansion on flow cytometry. The sample consisted of CD8+CD57+ T cells sorted from PBMCs. The subset here: bead-enriched CD8+CD57+ effector memory T cells from SAA patients. The receptors derive from a human donor with aplastic anemia.

The chain recombines TRBV6-6 with TRBJ1-1; no clear D. The CDR3 runs 15 residues. V dropped 0 bases and J dropped 7 bases, with 15 bases sitting between them. The germline gives CDR1 MNHNY, CDR2 SVGAGI (reference sequence). CDR3 DNA: TGTGCCAGCAGTTACTCAACGCCGGCCCGAAGTGAAGCTTTCTTT. Protein sequence: CASSYSTPARSEAFF.

A few counts support this clonotype. This chain uses TRBV20-1 with TRBJ2-1; 8 bases match TRBD2. Germline CDR1 is DFQATT and CDR2 is SNEGSKA (reference sequence). The trim removed 3 bases at V and 4 bases at J, leaving 5 bases unmatched. This CDR3 is built from 14 residues. Here the CDR3 DNA reads TGCAGTGCTAGTTCCGGGGGGGGTTACAATGAGCAGTTCTTC. This encodes CSASSGGGYNEQFF.

This clonotype occurred once. The genes are TRBV7-9 and TRBJ2-1; 7 bases match TRBD2. CDR1 and CDR2 (germline): SEHNR, FQNEAQ (reference sequence). The CDR3 sequence is 15 residues long. V lost 7 bases to trimming and J lost 2 bases; unmatched junction nucleotides: 8. The CDR3 here is CASTYREVAYNEQFF. DNA of the CDR3: TGTGCCAGCACCTATCGGGAGGTGGCCTACAATGAGCAGTTCTTC.

Worth noting for this clonotype: The conserved final phenylalanine or tryptophan is absent from the CDR3, which likely points to a read error. The chain recombines TRBV7-9 with TRBJ1-6, with 10 bases lining up with TRBD1. Losses at the gene ends were 7 bases for V and 12 bases for J; bases not matched to a gene: 6. CDR1 and CDR2 from the germline V gene are SEHNR and FQNEAQ (reference sequence). The CDR3 totals 13 residues. CDR3 sequence reads: CASTRDRGGPLHL. In DNA, the CDR3 is TGTGCCAGCACCCGGGACAGGGGTGGACCCCTCCACCTT.

CDR3 residues: CASSSTGTYGYTF. CDR3 in DNA: TGTGCCAGCAGTTCGACAGGGACCTATGGCTACACCTTC. V is TRBV7-6 and J is TRBJ1-2; 7 bases line up with TRBD1. This CDR3 has 13 residues. The junction had 5 bases not matched to a gene; V was cut back by 6 bases and J by 4 bases. Germline values: CDR1 SGHVS, CDR2 FNYEAQ.

A few counts support this clonotype. The V gene is TRBV10-1, the J gene TRBJ2-7, with 7 bases that match TRBD1. The CDR3 has 16 amino acids. Germline V gene data show CDR1 as WNHNN and CDR2 as SYGVQD (reference sequence). V dropped 6 bases and J dropped 1; count of bases not matched to a gene: 12. CDR3 coding DNA: TGCGCCAGCAGCCCCCTTAGGGGGACAGATTCCTACGAGCAGTACTTC. This sequence encodes CASSPLRGTDSYEQYF.

This clonotype showed up many times. The chain has TRBV27 and TRBJ2-1; TRBD2 is a possible D gene (5 bases). CDR1 is MNHEY, CDR2 SMNVEV, per germline (reference sequence). Trimming pared 5 bases from V and 0 bases from J, leaving 14 bases between. The CDR3 is 16 amino acids. The DNA for the CDR3 is TGTGCCAGCAGTCTCCTCGTGGGGAGCTCCTACAATGAGCAGTTCTTC. Its translation: CASSLLVGSSYNEQFF.

This clonotype was detected only a few times. The chain employs TRBV9 and TRBJ1-1; D may be TRBD1 (5 bases). The V and J ends lost 0 bases and 1 base respectively, with 10 bases between them. Looked up from germline, CDR1 is SGDLS and CDR2 is YYNGEE. The CDR3 runs 15 residues. The CDR3, as DNA: TGTGCCAGCAGCGTAGTAGTGGGGACGAACACTGAAGCTTTCTTT. This gives the protein CASSVVVGTNTEAFF. The variable domain in full, with the rest retrieved from reference TRBV9 and TRBJ1-1, is DSGVTQTPKHLITATGQRVTLRCSPRSGDLSVYWYQQSLDQGLQFLIQYYNGEERAKGNILERFSAQQFPDLHSELNLSSLELGDSALYFCASSVVVGTNTEAFFGQGTRLTVV.

This clonotype was detected a few times. The CDR3 is CASSAGGRTEAFF. The CDR3 coding sequence is TGTGCCAGCAGCGCAGGGGGCCGGACTGAAGCTTTCTTT. The rearrangement uses TRBV5-5 and TRBJ1-1, with 8 positions matching TRBD1. Germline V CDR1 and CDR2: SGHKS, YYEKEE (reference sequence). Trimming at V came to 4 bases and at J to 5 bases, leaving 4 bases not matched to a gene. The CDR3 runs to 13 residues.

The chain recombines TRBV5-1 with TRBJ1-2; 7 positions agree with TRBD1. The CDR3 covers 15 residues. CDR1 and CDR2 (germline): SGHRS, YFSETQ. Trimming at V came to 4 bases and at J to 1 base, leaving 7 bases not matched to a gene. As DNA, the CDR3 is TGCGCCAGCAGCCCGGACAGGAGGGGTAACTATGGCTACACCTTC. This encodes CASSPDRRGNYGYTF.

This clonotype was seen a handful of times. V usage is TRBV15 and J usage is TRBJ1-5; D is ambiguous. V lost 5 bases and J 4 bases, leaving 24 bases between the germline ends. CDR3 length: 18 amino acids. Germline V gives CDR1 LNHNV, CDR2 YYDKDF (reference sequence). Here the CDR3 reads CATSAPHRLDKSNQPQHF. The CDR3 nucleotides are TGTGCCACCAGCGCGCCCCATCGATTAGACAAGAGTAATCAGCCCCAGCATTTT.

The V gene is TRBV7-2, the J gene TRBJ1-1; 7 bases fit TRBD1. Trimming at V came to 0 bases and at J to 1 base, leaving 2 bases not matched to a gene. The CDR3 contains 15 residues. CDR1 is SGHTA and CDR2 is FQGNSA in the germline V gene. CDR3 protein: CASSLADRANTEAFF. DNA of the CDR3: TGTGCCAGCAGCTTAGCCGACAGGGCGAACACTGAAGCTTTCTTT.

This clonotype was recorded at least ten times. The chain carries TRBV27 and TRBJ1-2, with D maybe TRBD1 (6 bases). Looked up from germline, CDR1 is MNHEY and CDR2 is SMNVEV (reference sequence). The CDR3 length is 16 residues. Deletions cut 6 bases from V and 5 bases from J, with 22 bases between. The CDR3 bases are TGTGCCAGCAGCCAACAGGGAGGCGGTACTCGATATGGCTACACCTTC. This gives the protein CASSQQGGGTRYGYTF.

This clonotype has just a few counts. The chain employs TRBV13 and TRBJ2-1; 8 bases align to TRBD2. Germline V gene data show CDR1 as PRHDT and CDR2 as FYEKMQ (reference sequence). The CDR3 covers 15 residues. The trim removed 4 bases at V and 6 bases at J, leaving 8 bases unmatched. The CDR3 DNA sequence: TGTGCCAGCAGCTCCGGGACTAGTACTTCCAATGAGCAGTTCTTC. Residues: CASSSGTSTSNEQFF.

The V call is TRBV20-1, the J call TRBJ1-4, with unresolved D. The CDR3 contains 14 residues. The V gene's germline CDR1 is DFQATT and CDR2 SNEGSKA (reference sequence). Trimming removed 3 bases at V and 7 bases at J, with 15 bases between. The CDR3 DNA reads TGCAGTGCTAGTCGCCCAGGATGGGGTGAAAAACTGTTTTTT. It codes for CSASRPGWGEKLFF.

In its sample, this clonotype was seen many times. The chain couples TRBV27 to TRBJ1-1; D may be TRBD1 (6 bases). There are 13 residues in the CDR3. V lost 2 bases and J 4 bases, leaving 8 bases between the germline ends. Germline V lookup: CDR1 MNHEY, CDR2 SMNVEV (reference sequence). The chain's CDR3 is CASSLTRGTEAFF. The CDR3 DNA sequence: TGTGCCAGCAGTTTAACCAGGGGCACTGAAGCTTTCTTT.